This TCR beta chain stems from a study of naive and memory T cell subsets. This clonotype was observed a handful of times. This CDR3 is 12 amino acids long. Germline V gene data show CDR1 as SQVTM and CDR2 as ANQGSEA. Trimming left V 1 base short and J 6 bases short, with 10 bases between. An equimolar mix of two oligonucleotides served as the beta constant-region primer for TRBC1 and TRBC2. A single record per CDR3 protein comes from TCRdb applying MiXCR to the UMI-ligation and nested PCR reads. This sample carries 65,000 to 85,000 distinct CDR3 sequences, about 12% of them seen once, and the ten largest clones take 0.75% to 1%.

The TCR was taken from a human donor in good health. The genes are TRBV29-1 and TRBJ2-7, with a possible D match to TRBD1 (6 bases). Sequenced input: central memory CD4+ T cells from blood. CDR3 in amino acids: CSVEGGTFEQYF. CDR3 in DNA: TGCAGCGTTGAAGGGGGGACATTCGAGCAGTACTTC.